This TCR beta chain appears in the sequencing data of a study of blood T cells in healthy people across ages. Primed by a sample-barcoded 5' primer and a J-beta primer mix, a second PCR proceeded for about 7 to 11 cycles. One entry per CDR3 protein results from TCRdb running MiXCR on the 5' RACE reads. The sample has over 1,500,000 distinct CDR3 sequences, around 50% seen once. Ranging in age from about 6 to 90, the donors were healthy Caucasian individuals from Russia. This clonotype was seen a handful of times. Sequenced input: blood. The sequence came from a woman aged 40 to 55 in good health.

CDR3 protein: CAISDMSRIVLDNEQFF. The CDR3 coding sequence is TGTGCCATCAGTGACATGAGTCGCATTGTACTGGACAATGAGCAGTTCTTC. This chain uses TRBV10-3 with TRBJ2-1; D remains unclear. This CDR3 is built from 17 residues. Trimming left V 3 bases short and J 5 bases short, with 20 bases between. Per germline, CDR1 ENHRY and CDR2 SYGVKD.